This entry describes one T cell receptor (beta chain). This CDR3 region has 14 residues. The V and J ends lost 6 bases and 7 bases respectively, with 16 bases between them. CDR1 is WSHSY, CDR2 SAAADI, per germline. This entry is derived from a study of blood T cell repertoires in COVID-19. Study background: The United States, Italy and Spain provided the acute and convalescent COVID-19 samples. From T cells, B-cell-depleted T cells, or PBMCs came the material, which was cDNA or gDNA.

Per the authors' pipeline: Nucleated cell counts were estimated from reference gene primer amplification. Using immunoSEQ multiplex PCR, the repertoire was profiled, and TCRdb retains in-frame clones only, with some absent. V and J calls and clone size are as listed in that table; D and trimming were resolved from the DNA. The data contain about 170,000 clones, 83% of them singletons. The genes are TRBV10-2 and TRBJ1-5; the D gene is possibly TRBD1 (6 bases). Input material: peripheral blood. The receptor was isolated from a woman in her seventies who had recovered from COVID-19. CDR3 sequence reads: CASSLTGMGQPQHF. The CDR3 bases are TGCGCCAGCAGCCTCACAGGGATGGGCCAGCCCCAGCATTTT.